Following are 23 T cell receptor beta chains from one sample sequenced in a study of blood T cell repertoires in COVID-19. Libraries were prepared by immunoSEQ multiplex PCR; TCRdb keeps only in-frame clonotypes and omits some of them. Of 120,000 or so clones listed, under 80% are singletons. Specimen: peripheral blood. The receptors originated from a man aged 50 to 60 with acute or convalescent COVID-19.

The chain links TRBV11-1 to TRBJ2-5; 12 nucleotides agree with TRBD2. This CDR3 contains 15 residues. Germline V CDR1 and CDR2: SGHAT, FQDESV (reference sequence). V lost 5 bases, J lost 5 bases, and 6 bases stayed unmatched. CDR3 nucleotides: TGTGCCAGCAGCCCCAGACTAGCGGGAGCCGAGACCCAGTACTTC. This sequence encodes CASSPRLAGAETQYF.

V is TRBV27 and J is TRBJ2-7, with 9 bases fitting TRBD1. Per germline, CDR1 MNHEY and CDR2 SMNVEV (reference sequence). Trimming took 5 bases from V and 6 from J; bases not matched to a gene: 17. This CDR3 is 17 amino acids long. As DNA, the CDR3 is TGTGCCAGCAGTGCTTGTACGCCGGGACAGGGTTTCTGCGAGCAGTACTTC. Its protein is CASSACTPGQGFCEQYF.

The chain employs TRBV6-4 and TRBJ2-7; 8 positions match TRBD2. This CDR3 has 14 amino acids. V lost 6 bases and J lost 0; bases outside the gene matches: 4. The V gene's germline CDR1 is MRHNA and CDR2 SNTAGT. The CDR3 loop is CASRFSGNSYEQYF. The CDR3 DNA follows: TGTGCCAGCAGGTTTAGCGGGAACTCCTACGAGCAGTACTTC.

The chain is built from TRBV28 and TRBJ2-2; 12 nucleotides align to TRBD1. With V trimmed by 5 bases and J by 4 bases, 2 bases remained unmatched. CDR1 and CDR2 (germline): MDHEN, SYDVKM. The CDR3 consists of 15 residues. Here the CDR3 reads CASSPGQGATGELFF. The CDR3 DNA is TGTGCCAGCAGTCCGGGACAGGGGGCCACCGGGGAGCTGTTTTTT. Combining the CDR3 with reference TRBV28 and TRBJ2-2 gives the whole variable domain DVKVTQSSRYLVKRTGEKVFLECVQDMDHENMFWYRQDPGLGLRLIYFSYDVKMKEKGDIPEGYSVSREKKERFSLILESASTNQTSMYLCASSPGQGATGELFFGEGSRLTVL.

This chain links TRBV19 with TRBJ1-5, with TRBD1 matching 8 bases. The CDR3 has 14 residues. The germline V gene encodes CDR1 LNHDA and CDR2 SQIVND (reference sequence). With 4 bases clipped from V and 2 bases from J, the junction kept 1 base outside the gene matches. CDR3 in DNA: TGTGCCAGTAGTAAGACAGGGGGCAATCAGCCCCAGCATTTT. Amino acid sequence: CASSKTGGNQPQHF.

There are a few counts of this clone. The chain combines TRBV2 with TRBJ2-7, with D uncertain. Trimming removed 2 bases from V and 3 bases from J, with 11 bases in between. The germline CDR1 and CDR2 sequences are SNHLY and FYNNEI. This CDR3 spans 14 amino acids. CDR3 protein: CASSEWYSLYEQYF. The CDR3 bases are TGTGCCAGCAGTGAATGGTATTCACTCTACGAGCAGTACTTC.

This clone has at least ten counts. V is TRBV7-8 and J is TRBJ2-7, with 9 bases matching TRBD2. The V and J ends lost 3 bases and 6 bases, in that order; junction bases with no gene match: 6. This CDR3 comprises 14 residues. Germline loops: CDR1 SGHVS, CDR2 FQNEAQ. Written as DNA, the CDR3 is TGTGCCAGCAGCTTTCAGGTAGCGGGGGTCGAGCAGTACTTC. Translating gives CASSFQVAGVEQYF.

The chain couples TRBV5-1 to TRBJ1-4; D not certain. Trimming left V 5 bases short and J 7 bases short, with 12 bases between. CDR3 length: 13 amino acids. CDR1 and CDR2 from the germline V gene are SGHRS and YFSETQ. The CDR3 reads CASSSGRGEKLFF. The CDR3 nucleotides read TGCGCCAGCAGTTCAGGCCGGGGTGAAAAACTGTTTTTT.

The CDR3 DNA reads TGTGCCAGCAGCTTGAAAGGGAGGAATTCACCCCTCCACTTT. Translating gives CASSLKGRNSPLHF. The V call is TRBV11-3, the J call TRBJ1-6, with D uncertain. The germline gives CDR1 SGHNT, CDR2 YENEEA. Trimming stripped 3 bases from V and 7 bases from J, with 10 bases between. The CDR3 loop spans 14 amino acids.

This clone was observed a handful of times. The chain employs TRBV5-1 and TRBJ2-1; possibly TRBD1 for D (6 bases). The CDR3 loop spans 15 amino acids. The V end was cut by 4 bases, the J end by 7 bases, with 18 bases between. The germline V gene encodes CDR1 SGHRS and CDR2 YFSETQ. The CDR3 nucleotides read TGCGCCAGCAGCCTTCGGGACATCCGGGAAAATGAGCAGTTCTTC. Protein product: CASSLRDIRENEQFF.

This rearrangement joins TRBV6-5 to TRBJ2-3; a weak D match, TRBD1 (6 bases). Germline CDR1 reads MNHEY; CDR2 reads SVGAGI. With 6 bases removed from V and 3 bases from J, the gap between germline ends came to 16 bases. The CDR3 covers 15 residues. The CDR3 spells CASSPGQPQTDTQYF. The CDR3 DNA sequence: TGTGCCAGCAGCCCAGGACAGCCTCAAACAGATACGCAGTATTTT.

Only one count was recorded for this clone. The V and J genes are TRBV4-1 and TRBJ1-5; D remains ambiguous. The CDR3 length is 13 residues. The V gene lost 4 bases and the J gene lost 5 bases, with 9 bases spanning the gap. Germline V gene sequence: CDR1 MGHRA, CDR2 YSYEKL. CDR3 sequence (DNA): TGCGCCAGCAGCCCGGAGCGGGATCAGCCCCAGCATTTT. Protein sequence: CASSPERDQPQHF.

The chain employs TRBV5-8 and TRBJ1-1; 7 bases map to TRBD1. V lost 0 bases to trimming and J lost 8 bases; unmatched junction nucleotides: 10. CDR3 length: 15 amino acids. Germline V gene sequence: CDR1 SGHTS, CDR2 YDEGEE. Here the CDR3 reads CASSLGILGQLEAFF. DNA of the CDR3: TGTGCCAGCAGCTTGGGAATATTGGGACAGCTAGAAGCTTTCTTT.

The chain has TRBV4-1 and TRBJ1-6, with D unresolved. Germline lookup yields CDR1 MGHRA and CDR2 YSYEKL. The CDR3 covers 15 residues. Trimming stripped 0 bases from V and 7 bases from J, with 10 bases between. CDR3 sequence reads: CASSQDDNANSPLHF. In DNA, the CDR3 is TGCGCCAGCAGCCAAGATGACAACGCCAATTCACCCCTCCACTTT.

The V gene is TRBV2, the J gene TRBJ1-2, with D tentatively TRBD1 (6 bases). CDR1 SNHLY and CDR2 FYNNEI come from the germline V gene. This CDR3 has 15 residues. V lost 8 bases, J lost 5 bases, and 21 bases lay in between. Here the CDR3 DNA reads TGTGCCAGCCTCAGACCTACAGGGACATCGTATGGCTACACCTTC. Translation gives CASLRPTGTSYGYTF.

CDR3 nucleotides: TGCGCCAGCAGCGACAGGAGCTACAATGAGCAGTTCTTC. This translates into CASSDRSYNEQFF. The rearrangement links TRBV5-1 to TRBJ2-1, with a weak D call TRBD1 (6 bases). This CDR3 has 13 amino acids. The germline CDR1 and CDR2 sequences are SGHRS and YFSETQ. The ends were cut back, 4 bases at V and 3 bases at J, with 8 bases in the middle.

This clone turned up a few times. This chain links TRBV3-1 (or the pseudogene TRBV3-2) with TRBJ1-1, with D perhaps TRBD1 (5 bases). Germline V gene sequence: CDR1 LGHDT, CDR2 YNNKEL (reference sequence). The CDR3 is 13 amino acids. The V end was cut by 0 bases, the J end by 4 bases, with 6 bases between. The CDR3 DNA reads TGTGCCAGCAGCCAAGAGGGGGGCACTGAAGCTTTCTTT. Translating gives CASSQEGGTEAFF.

V and J are TRBV6-4 and TRBJ1-5; a possible D gene is TRBD1 (5 bases). Looked up from germline, CDR1 is MRHNA and CDR2 is SNTAGT. The V gene lost 6 bases and the J gene lost 1 base, with 16 bases spanning the gap. This CDR3 contains 16 residues. In nucleotides, the CDR3 is TGTGCCAGCAGCCCCGGGACGGGAGAGAGCAATCAGCCCCAGCATTTT. Protein sequence: CASSPGTGESNQPQHF.

This clone was seen a handful of times. The chain is built from TRBV9 and TRBJ2-1; TRBD2 agrees at 9 bases. The J segment lost 5 bases and the V segment lost 2 bases, leaving 5 bases of the junction unmatched. Germline-derived CDR1 and CDR2 are SGDLS and YYNGEE. CDR3 size: 15 residues. CDR3 sequence (DNA): TGTGCCAGCAGCGTGCGGACTAGCGCGGACAATGAGCAGTTCTTC. Protein: CASSVRTSADNEQFF.

The CDR3 DNA sequence: TGTGCCAGCAGCGTAGTTTTCCGGGGAGAGCAGTACTTC. Its protein product is CASSVVFRGEQYF. J is TRBJ2-7 and V is TRBV9, with D perhaps matching TRBD2 (5 bases). The CDR3 sequence is 13 residues long. The germline V and J ends were trimmed by 0 bases and 7 bases, with 11 bases remaining between them. Per the germline V gene, CDR1 is SGDLS and CDR2 is YYNGEE.

The rearrangement uses TRBV6-6 and TRBJ2-7; D is possibly TRBD1 (6 bases). Germline V gene lookup returns CDR1 MNHNY and CDR2 SVGAGI (reference sequence). The CDR3 spans 11 residues. V dropped 6 bases and J dropped 9 bases, with 12 bases sitting between them. CDR3: CASRIQGRQYF. CDR3 DNA: TGTGCCAGCAGGATCCAGGGGCGGCAGTACTTC.

The chain carries TRBV4-1 and TRBJ2-7; maybe TRBD2 (5 bases). CDR1 and CDR2 from the germline V gene are MGHRA and YSYEKL. The CDR3 spans 13 residues. The ends were cut back, 6 bases at V and 3 bases at J, with 12 bases in the middle. CDR3 DNA: TGCGCCAGCAGTGCGGCTAGCAACTACGAGCAGTACTTC. Its protein product is CASSAASNYEQYF.

This clone appeared a few times. This sequence joins TRBV12-3 or TRBV12-4 and TRBJ1-5; D unresolved. Trimming stripped 6 bases from V and 4 bases from J, with 10 bases between. The CDR3 totals 13 residues. The DNA of the CDR3 is TGTGCCAGCAGCCCCCACAGAAATCAGCCCCAGCATTTT. Amino acids: CASSPHRNQPQHF.